This TCR beta chain was documented in a study of T cell repertoires in aging, cancer and after chemotherapy. Findings of the study overall: In healthy donors, age-related TCR diversity loss mainly reflected lost richness. These repertoire data do not allow conclusions about immunological memory after chemotherapy. Age-matched healthy donors had significantly more diverse, less clonal blood TCR repertoires than untreated cancer patients.

Points on this clonotype: The antigen is undetermined. The junction does not match germline at one end; this may be a read error.

TCR beta rearrangements were amplified from peripheral blood genomic DNA. Multiplex touch-down PCR with TRB-A/B primers amplified rearranged V-D-J TRB sequences. Each CDR3 protein is one row after TCRdb ran MiXCR on the multiplex PCR reads. The profile shows fewer than 2,500 distinct CDR3 sequences, roughly 50% of them singletons. The clonotype was recovered from a human donor with a blood cancer. Sequenced sample: blood.

The CDR3 spells CASSYGTGGNVLTF. DNA of the CDR3: TGTGCCAGCAGTTACGGGACAGGGGGCAACGTCCTGACTTTC. This rearrangement joins TRBV6-5 to TRBJ2-6; the match to TRBD1 covers 11 bases. CDR1 MNHEY and CDR2 SVGAGI come from the germline V gene. There are 14 residues in the CDR3.